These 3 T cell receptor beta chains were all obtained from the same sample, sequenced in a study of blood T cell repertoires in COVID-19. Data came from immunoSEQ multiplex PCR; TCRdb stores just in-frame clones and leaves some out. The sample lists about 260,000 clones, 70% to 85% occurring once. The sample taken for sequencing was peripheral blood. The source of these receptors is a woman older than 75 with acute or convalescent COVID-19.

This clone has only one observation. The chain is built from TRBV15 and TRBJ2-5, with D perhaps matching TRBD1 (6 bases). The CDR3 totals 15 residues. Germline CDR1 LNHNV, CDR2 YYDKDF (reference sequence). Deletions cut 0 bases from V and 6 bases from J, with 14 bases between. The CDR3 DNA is TGTGCCACCAGCAGAGAACGACAGGCCATAAAGACCCAGTACTTC. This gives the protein CATSRERQAIKTQYF.

The CDR3 region is CASSPRESNQPQHF. As DNA, the CDR3 is TGTGCCAGCAGTCCGCGGGAAAGCAATCAGCCCCAGCATTTT. V is TRBV27 and J is TRBJ1-5; D gene unclear. Trimming shortened V by 5 bases and J by 1 base, and 9 bases separated the two germline ends. Germline values: CDR1 MNHEY, CDR2 SMNVEV (reference sequence). The CDR3 loop spans 14 amino acids.

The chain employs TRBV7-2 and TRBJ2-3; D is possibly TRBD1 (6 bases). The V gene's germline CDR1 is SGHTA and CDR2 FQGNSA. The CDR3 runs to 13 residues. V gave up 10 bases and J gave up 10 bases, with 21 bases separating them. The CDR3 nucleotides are TGTGCCACAAAATGGGACATCCCACACCCGCAGTATTTT. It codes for CATKWDIPHPQYF.